What follows describes a single T cell receptor (beta chain). Synthesis of cDNA was performed by 5'RACE using 10-nucleotide random UMIs. TCRdb analysed the 5' RACE reads with MiXCR anew, one entry per CDR3 protein. Among tens of thousands of distinct CDR3 sequences, roughly an eighth were seen once, and the ten largest hold roughly 4.2%. This sample is drawn from a study of neurological immune-mediated disorders. Time point indicated: longitudinal time-point 1 (baseline). The receptor's source is a female donor with HTLV-1-associated myelopathy (HAM/TSP). Source material: PBMCs.

The CDR3 region has the DNA TGTGCCAGCAGCTACGGTATTAGCTACGAGCAGTACTTC. It is translated as CASSYGISYEQYF. The chain links TRBV5-6 to TRBJ2-7; D not certain. Germline CDR1 and CDR2: SGHDT and YYEEEE. The ends were cut back, 3 bases at V and 3 bases at J, with 10 bases in the middle. The length of the CDR3 is 13 residues.